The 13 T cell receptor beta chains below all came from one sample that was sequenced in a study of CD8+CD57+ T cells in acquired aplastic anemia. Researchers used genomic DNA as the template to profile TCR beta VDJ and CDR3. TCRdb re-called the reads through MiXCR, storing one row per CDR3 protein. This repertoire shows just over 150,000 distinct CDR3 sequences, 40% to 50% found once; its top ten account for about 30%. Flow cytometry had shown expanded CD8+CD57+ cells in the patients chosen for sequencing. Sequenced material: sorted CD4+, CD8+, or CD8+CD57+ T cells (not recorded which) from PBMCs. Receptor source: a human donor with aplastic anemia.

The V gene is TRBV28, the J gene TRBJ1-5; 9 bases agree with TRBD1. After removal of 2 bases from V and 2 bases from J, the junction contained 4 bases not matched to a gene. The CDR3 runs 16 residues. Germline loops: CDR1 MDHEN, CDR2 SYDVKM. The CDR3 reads CASSLAGQGGNQPQHF. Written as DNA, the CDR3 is TGTGCCAGCAGTTTAGCGGGACAGGGCGGCAATCAGCCCCAGCATTTT. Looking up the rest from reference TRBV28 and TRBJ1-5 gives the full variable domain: DVKVTQSSRYLVKRTGEKVFLECVQDMDHENMFWYRQDPGLGLRLIYFSYDVKMKEKGDIPEGYSVSREKKERFSLILESASTNQTSMYLCASSLAGQGGNQPQHFGDGTRLSIL.

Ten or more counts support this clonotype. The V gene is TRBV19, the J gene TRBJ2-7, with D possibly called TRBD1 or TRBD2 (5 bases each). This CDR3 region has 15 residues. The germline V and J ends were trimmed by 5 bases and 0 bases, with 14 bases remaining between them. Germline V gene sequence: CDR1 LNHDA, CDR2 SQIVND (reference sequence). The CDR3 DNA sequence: TGTGCCAGTAGTCTTCGGGACGGCAGCTCCTACGAGCAGTACTTC. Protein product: CASSLRDGSSYEQYF.

The CDR3 nucleotides read TGCGCCAGCAGCTTGACCTTCTTCGGGGAGCTGTTTTTT. Encoded protein: CASSLTFFGELFF. The chain has TRBV5-1 and TRBJ2-2; no firm D call. Per the germline V gene, CDR1 is SGHRS and CDR2 is YFSETQ. The CDR3 is 13 amino acids. The V end lost 1 base, the J end lost 7 bases, and 8 bases lay between the germline ends.

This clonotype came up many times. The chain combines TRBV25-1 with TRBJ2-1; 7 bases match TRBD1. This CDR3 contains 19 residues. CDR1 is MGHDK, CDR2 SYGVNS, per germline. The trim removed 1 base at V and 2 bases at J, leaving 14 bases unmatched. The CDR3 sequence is CASSECTGATFPPYNEQFF. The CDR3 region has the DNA TGTGCCAGCAGTGAATGTACAGGGGCCACCTTTCCCCCCTACAATGAGCAGTTCTTC.

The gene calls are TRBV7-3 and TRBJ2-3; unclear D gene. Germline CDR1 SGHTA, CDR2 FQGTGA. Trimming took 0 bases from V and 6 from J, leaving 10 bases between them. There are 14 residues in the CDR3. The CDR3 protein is CASSLTPLGDTQYF. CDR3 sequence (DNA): TGTGCCAGCAGCTTAACACCTTTAGGCGATACGCAGTATTTT.

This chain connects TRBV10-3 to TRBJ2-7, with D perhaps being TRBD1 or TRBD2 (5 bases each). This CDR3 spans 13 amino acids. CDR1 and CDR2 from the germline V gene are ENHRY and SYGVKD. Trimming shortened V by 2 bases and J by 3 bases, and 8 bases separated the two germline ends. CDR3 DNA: TGTGCCATCAGTGAGGGGACCAACTACGAGCAGTACTTC. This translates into CAISEGTNYEQYF.

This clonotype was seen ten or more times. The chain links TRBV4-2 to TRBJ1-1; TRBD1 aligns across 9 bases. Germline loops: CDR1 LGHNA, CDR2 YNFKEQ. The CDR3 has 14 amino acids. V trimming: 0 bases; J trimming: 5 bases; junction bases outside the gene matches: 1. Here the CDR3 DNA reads TGTGCCAGCAGCCAAGAGGGGACAGGGACTGAAGCTTTCTTT. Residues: CASSQEGTGTEAFF.

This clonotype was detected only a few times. Here the CDR3 DNA reads TGTGCCATCGGAGAGAATGAGCAGTTCTTC. Its protein product is CAIGENEQFF. This chain joins TRBV10-3 and TRBJ2-1, with D unresolved. CDR1 and CDR2 from the germline V gene are ENHRY and SYGVKD. V was pared by 8 bases and J by 7 bases, with 6 bases between. This CDR3 is built from 10 residues.

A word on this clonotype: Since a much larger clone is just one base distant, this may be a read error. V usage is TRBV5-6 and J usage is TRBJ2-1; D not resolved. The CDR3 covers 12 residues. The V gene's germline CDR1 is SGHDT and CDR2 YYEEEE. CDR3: CVSSLAKYEQFF. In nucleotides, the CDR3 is TGTGTCAGCAGCTTGGCTAAATATGAGCAGTTCTTC. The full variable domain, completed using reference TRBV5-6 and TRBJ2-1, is DAGVTQSPTHLIKTRGQQVTLRCSPKSGHDTVSWYQQALGQGPQFIFQYYEEEERQRGNFPDRFSGHQFPNYSSELNVNALLLGDSALYLCVSSLAKYEQFFGPGTRLTVL.

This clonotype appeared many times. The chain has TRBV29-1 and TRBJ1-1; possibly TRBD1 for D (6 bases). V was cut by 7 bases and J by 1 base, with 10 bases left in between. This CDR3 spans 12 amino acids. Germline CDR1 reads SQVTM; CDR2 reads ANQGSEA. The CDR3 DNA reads TGCAGCGACTTGGGACAGAACACTGAAGCTTTCTTT. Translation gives CSDLGQNTEAFF.

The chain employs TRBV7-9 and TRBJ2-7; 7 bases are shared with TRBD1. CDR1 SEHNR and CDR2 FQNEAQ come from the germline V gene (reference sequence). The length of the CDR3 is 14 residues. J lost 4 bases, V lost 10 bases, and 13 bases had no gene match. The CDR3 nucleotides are TGTGCCATCGAGAGATCCGGGACAGCTTACGAGCAGTACTTC. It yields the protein CAIERSGTAYEQYF.

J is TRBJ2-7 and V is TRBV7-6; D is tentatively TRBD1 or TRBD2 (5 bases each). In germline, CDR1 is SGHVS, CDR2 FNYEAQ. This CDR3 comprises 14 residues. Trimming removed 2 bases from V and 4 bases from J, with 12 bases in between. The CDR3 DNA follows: TGTGCCAGCAGCTTATCGTCGGGGCCGTACGAGCAGTACTTC. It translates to CASSLSSGPYEQYF.

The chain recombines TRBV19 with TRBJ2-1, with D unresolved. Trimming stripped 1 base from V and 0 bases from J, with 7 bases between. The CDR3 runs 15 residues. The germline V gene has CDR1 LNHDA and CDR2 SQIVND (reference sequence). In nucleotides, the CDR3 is TGTGCCAGTAGTATAGTTTTGCTCTCCTACAATGAGCAGTTCTTC. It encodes CASSIVLLSYNEQFF. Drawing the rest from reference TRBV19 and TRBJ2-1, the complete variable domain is DGGITQSPKYLFRKEGQNVTLSCEQNLNHDAMYWYRQDPGQGLRLIYYSQIVNDFQKGDIAEGYSVSREKKESFPLTVTSAQKNPTAFYLCASSIVLLSYNEQFFGPGTRLTVL.